Each of the 26 T cell receptor beta chains below was sequenced from the same sample in a study of T cell responses to AZD1222 COVID-19 vaccine. TCRdb's table, derived via immunoSEQ multiplex PCR, lists solely in-frame clones and lacks some. The sample records approximately 190,000 clones, approximately 91% being singletons. The sequencing used peripheral blood, collected on day 0 of AZD1222 vaccination. Receptor source: an adult in good health.

In this sample, this clone turned up once. The chain couples TRBV13 to TRBJ2-3; D gene ambiguous. Germline lookup yields CDR1 PRHDT and CDR2 FYEKMQ (reference sequence). This CDR3 is 12 amino acids long. Trimming took 3 bases from V and 1 from J, leaving 2 bases between them. CDR3 loop: CASSFRTDTQYF. In DNA form, the CDR3 reads TGTGCCAGCAGCTTCCGCACAGATACGCAGTATTTT.

The chain is built from TRBV7-9 and TRBJ1-2; no firm D call. This CDR3 spans 12 amino acids. CDR1 SEHNR and CDR2 FQNEAQ come from the germline V gene (reference sequence). V gave up 0 bases and J gave up 7 bases, with 6 bases separating them. The CDR3 DNA sequence: TGTGCCAGCAGCTTAGCCGGGATTGGCTACACCTTC. It specifies CASSLAGIGYTF.

The V call is TRBV7-2, the J call TRBJ2-5, with 13 bases fitting TRBD2. V dropped 5 bases and J dropped 5; count of bases not matched to a gene: 8. This CDR3 is 16 amino acids long. The germline V gene encodes CDR1 SGHTA and CDR2 FQGNSA. CDR3 sequence reads: CASSTRTSGGRETQYF. Written as DNA, the CDR3 is TGTGCCAGCAGCACACGGACTAGCGGGGGTCGGGAGACCCAGTACTTC.

The chain has TRBV27 and TRBJ1-5; D uncertain. Deletions cut 3 bases from V and 0 bases from J, with 12 bases between. CDR1 and CDR2 from the germline V gene are MNHEY and SMNVEV (reference sequence). The CDR3 loop spans 16 amino acids. In nucleotides, the CDR3 is TGTGCCAGCAGTTTGAGTGCTTTCGATAGCAATCAGCCCCAGCATTTT. Translation gives CASSLSAFDSNQPQHF.

The chain recombines TRBV5-6 with TRBJ2-7, with TRBD1 matching over 11 bases. V dropped 2 bases and J dropped 2; count of bases not matched to a gene: 3. CDR3 length equals 15 residues. The V gene's germline CDR1 is SGHDT and CDR2 YYEEEE. CDR3 residues: CASSLSGQGAYEQYF. The CDR3 region has the DNA TGTGCCAGCAGCTTATCGGGACAGGGGGCCTACGAGCAGTACTTC.

V and J are TRBV7-9 and TRBJ1-1; no reliable D call. Germline CDR1 is SEHNR and CDR2 is FQNEAQ (reference sequence). The CDR3 loop spans 12 amino acids. V dropped 2 bases and J dropped 2 bases, with 3 bases sitting between them. CDR3 in DNA: TGTGCCAGCAGCTTAATAAACACTGAAGCTTTCTTT. Encoded protein: CASSLINTEAFF.

This chain uses TRBV2 with TRBJ1-2; 9 bases align to TRBD1. Germline V gene data show CDR1 as SNHLY and CDR2 as FYNNEI. This CDR3 comprises 13 residues. V was clipped by 4 bases and J by 6 bases; unmatched bases: 3. The CDR3 sequence is CASSGTGENGYTF. CDR3 sequence (DNA): TGTGCCAGCAGTGGGACAGGGGAAAATGGCTACACCTTC. The whole variable domain, remainder taken from reference TRBV2 and TRBJ1-2, is EPEVTQTPSHQVTQMGQEVILRCVPISNHLYFYWYRQILGQKVEFLVSFYNNEISEKSEIFDDQFSVERPDGSNFTLKIRSTKLEDSAMYFCASSGTGENGYTFGSGTRLTVV.

The chain combines TRBV14 with TRBJ1-1; D gene ambiguous. Per germline, CDR1 SGHDN and CDR2 FVKESK. Trimming stripped 0 bases from V and 2 bases from J, with 7 bases between. The CDR3 has 14 amino acids. The chain's CDR3 is CASSQEASNTEAFF. The CDR3 DNA reads as TGTGCCAGCAGCCAAGAGGCTTCAAACACTGAAGCTTTCTTT.

The chain carries TRBV2 and TRBJ2-1; D is tentatively TRBD1 or TRBD2 (5 bases each). The length of the CDR3 is 16 residues. Germline V gives CDR1 SNHLY, CDR2 FYNNEI. V was shortened by 2 bases and J by 6 bases, with 17 bases between the two germline ends. The CDR3 sequence: CASSESRGPGFNEQFF. Written as DNA, the CDR3 is TGTGCCAGCAGTGAAAGTCGGGGCCCCGGTTTCAATGAGCAGTTCTTC.

This clone was seen once. J is TRBJ1-3 and V is TRBV4-1, with D perhaps TRBD1 (6 bases). The CDR3 covers 16 residues. Trimming shortened V by 1 base and J by 0 bases, and 10 bases separated the two germline ends. Germline CDR1 reads MGHRA; CDR2 reads YSYEKL. CDR3: CASSQVSRGSGNTIYF. In DNA, the CDR3 is TGCGCCAGCAGCCAAGTATCCAGGGGCTCTGGAAACACCATATATTTT.

This clone was recorded only once. The chain joins TRBV9 to TRBJ1-5; a possible D gene is TRBD1 (6 bases). Deletions cut 4 bases from V and 5 bases from J, with 16 bases between. The CDR3 sequence is 15 residues long. Germline assignment: CDR1 SGDLS and CDR2 YYNGEE. The CDR3 spells CASSPHGQIDQPQHF. The CDR3, as DNA: TGTGCCAGCAGCCCCCACGGACAGATCGATCAGCCCCAGCATTTT.

CDR3 DNA: TGTGCCAGTCGCTCCGGGACAGGTGTCGGCGGCTACACCTTC. Translated, it gives CASRSGTGVGGYTF. The chain has TRBV28 and TRBJ1-2; TRBD1 matches at 8 bases. Trimming took 9 bases from V and 8 from J; bases not matched to a gene: 14. Per the germline V gene, CDR1 is MDHEN and CDR2 is SYDVKM. CDR3 length: 14 amino acids.

This rearrangement joins TRBV19 to TRBJ2-3, with D tentatively TRBD1 (6 bases). The CDR3 spans 13 residues. The V end lost 6 bases, the J end lost 4 bases, and 11 bases lay between the germline ends. CDR1 and CDR2 (germline): LNHDA, SQIVND (reference sequence). The CDR3 DNA follows: TGTGCCAGTAGCACAGGGATGGCAGATACGCAGTATTTT. Amino acid sequence: CASSTGMADTQYF.

The gene calls are TRBV29-1 and TRBJ2-5; no reliable D call. V gave up 3 bases and J gave up 3 bases, with 2 bases separating them. Germline CDR1 SQVTM, CDR2 ANQGSEA. The CDR3 has 10 amino acids. The CDR3 is CSVEKETQYF. DNA of the CDR3: TGCAGCGTTGAGAAAGAGACCCAGTACTTC.

The chain couples TRBV15 to TRBJ2-2, with D possibly matching TRBD1 (6 bases). Germline loops: CDR1 LNHNV, CDR2 YYDKDF (reference sequence). This CDR3 has 17 residues. V was trimmed by 6 bases and J by 0 bases, leaving 17 bases between them. The CDR3 region is CATSKQGMSTNTGELFF. DNA of the CDR3: TGTGCCACCAGTAAACAGGGTATGAGTACGAACACCGGGGAGCTGTTTTTT.

J is TRBJ1-1 and V is TRBV27, with a weak D call TRBD1 (6 bases). The CDR3 is made up of 16 amino acids. The V end was cut by 7 bases, the J end by 4 bases, with 22 bases between. Germline-derived CDR1 and CDR2 are MNHEY and SMNVEV (reference sequence). CDR3 in amino acids: CASTSLRGTGTTEAFF. In nucleotides, the CDR3 is TGTGCCAGCACGTCTCTCAGGGGAACTGGGACCACTGAAGCTTTCTTT.

The J gene is TRBJ2-7, the V gene TRBV5-6; 7 bases line up with TRBD1. V shed 1 base, J shed 2 bases, and the junction held 3 bases outside the gene matches. CDR1 SGHDT and CDR2 YYEEEE come from the germline V gene. The length of the CDR3 is 14 residues. The DNA for the CDR3 is TGTGCCAGCAGCTTGAGAGGGGGCGCCTACGAGCAGTACTTC. Amino acid sequence: CASSLRGGAYEQYF.

A single count supports this clone. This chain uses TRBV4-3 with TRBJ1-1, with 8 bases matching TRBD1. CDR3 size: 18 residues. CDR1 is LGHNA, CDR2 YSLEER, per germline. With 0 bases clipped from V and 5 bases from J, the junction kept 14 bases outside the gene matches. The CDR3 loop reads CASSQEPAGGRGGTEAFF. In DNA, the CDR3 is TGCGCCAGCAGCCAAGAACCCGCAGGGGGCAGAGGGGGAACTGAAGCTTTCTTT.

The chain links TRBV6-1 to TRBJ1-1; possibly TRBD1 for D (6 bases). V gave up 2 bases and J gave up 8 bases, with 15 bases separating them. Germline-derived CDR1 and CDR2 are MNHNS and SASEGT. The CDR3 loop spans 14 amino acids. This chain's CDR3 is CASSELGTSAEAFF. The CDR3 region has the DNA TGTGCCAGCAGTGAATTAGGGACATCGGCGGAAGCTTTCTTT.

This clone showed up just a few times. The CDR3 sequence is CASSFRLVNTGELFF. In nucleotides, the CDR3 is TGTGCCAGCAGCTTTCGACTTGTGAACACCGGGGAGCTGTTTTTT. This chain uses TRBV11-2 with TRBJ2-2; no clear D. Germline CDR1 SGHAT, CDR2 FQNNGV. V dropped 3 bases and J dropped 1 base, with 9 bases sitting between them. The CDR3 spans 15 residues.

The gene calls are TRBV5-1 and TRBJ2-2; D is undetermined. CDR3 length equals 14 residues. V lost 4 bases and J 1 base, leaving 8 bases between the germline ends. Germline loops: CDR1 SGHRS, CDR2 YFSETQ. The CDR3, as DNA: TGCGCCAGCAGCGAGCCAGGGAACACCGGGGAGCTGTTTTTT. It codes for CASSEPGNTGELFF.

The chain links TRBV27 to TRBJ1-5, with D possibly matching TRBD1 (6 bases). This CDR3 is built from 14 residues. V was clipped by 3 bases and J by 7 bases, with 13 bases between them. From germline, CDR1 is MNHEY and CDR2 SMNVEV (reference sequence). DNA for the CDR3: TGTGCCAGCAGTTTCAGTAGCGGGGGCCAGCCCCAGCATTTT. This codes for CASSFSSGGQPQHF.

V is TRBV5-8 and J is TRBJ2-1, with a possible D match to TRBD1 (5 bases). Trimming took 2 bases from V and 7 from J, leaving 16 bases between them. The CDR3 is 15 residues long. Germline V gene data show CDR1 as SGHTS and CDR2 as YDEGEE. In DNA, the CDR3 is TGTGCCAGCAGCTTACAGGTCCGATTCTCGAATGAGCAGTTCTTC. It specifies CASSLQVRFSNEQFF. The whole variable domain, filled in from reference TRBV5-8 and TRBJ2-1, reads EAGVTQSPTHLIKTRGQQATLRCSPISGHTSVYWYQQALGLGLQFLLWYDEGEERNRGNFPPRFSGRQFPNYSSELNVNALELEDSALYLCASSLQVRFSNEQFFGPGTRLTVL.

CDR3 protein: CASSQDLQYTEAFF. In nucleotides, the CDR3 is TGTGCCAGCAGCCAAGATCTTCAGTACACTGAAGCTTTCTTT. The rearrangement links TRBV4-2 to TRBJ1-1; D is undetermined. Trimming left V 0 bases short and J 3 bases short, with 8 bases between. Germline V gene data show CDR1 as LGHNA and CDR2 as YNFKEQ. The CDR3 consists of 14 residues.

The chain employs TRBV14 and TRBJ2-1; D unresolved. Germline CDR1 SGHDN, CDR2 FVKESK. V dropped 1 base and J dropped 8 bases, with 3 bases sitting between them. The CDR3 has 11 residues. The CDR3 DNA is TGTGCCAGCAGCCAAGGCTATGAGCAGTTCTTC. It encodes CASSQGYEQFF. Together with reference TRBV14 and TRBJ2-1, the CDR3 gives the full variable domain: EAGVTQFPSHSVIEKGQTVTLRCDPISGHDNLYWYRRVMGKEIKFLLHFVKESKQDESGMPNNRFLAERTGGTYSTLKVQPAELEDSGVYFCASSQGYEQFFGPGTRLTVL.

This clone turned up a few times. The chain joins TRBV6-5 to TRBJ2-2; D is uncertain. This CDR3 has 13 residues. Trimming removed 6 bases from V and 3 bases from J, with 8 bases in between. CDR1 is MNHEY and CDR2 is SVGAGI in the germline V gene. CDR3 region: CASSFQYTGELFF. The CDR3 DNA follows: TGTGCCAGCAGCTTCCAATACACCGGGGAGCTGTTTTTT.